Detailed here is one T cell receptor beta chain. The antigen is unknown. One end of the junction is discordant with germline, which a read error may explain. The data were obtained in a study of tumor-infiltrating lymphocytes in primary liver carcinoma. A constant-region primer primed TCR beta cDNA synthesis from about 0.45 ug of total RNA. Slightly modified ARM-PCR with three nested multiplex PCR rounds yielded TCR beta libraries. Each of the first two PCR rounds ran roughly 9 cycles with TRBV1-TRBV30 forward and C-beta reverse primers. TCRdb passed the multiplex PCR reads through MiXCR, listing each CDR3 protein once. The sample yields 35,000 to 50,000 distinct CDR3 sequences, around 75% seen once. Looked up from germline, CDR1 is SNHLY and CDR2 is FYNNEI. The CDR3 spans 12 residues. Unsorted bulk tissue, roughly 20-32 mg of it, served as the source for co-extraction of RNA and DNA. General observations from the study: Tumor-adjacent and tumor-blood pairs shared less of their repertoires than tumor region pairs shared.

Sample: tumor-adjacent normal liver tissue. This TCR came from a woman between 25 and 40 years old with primary liver carcinoma and hepatitis B virus infection. The chain carries TRBV2 and TRBJ2-1; the D gene is possibly TRBD1 (6 bases). The CDR3 DNA reads TGTGCCTGCAGTGAACAGGGACACGAGCAGTTCTTC. Its protein product is CACSEQGHEQFF.